Below, 25 T cell receptor beta chains from the same sample are listed, as sequenced in a study of blood T cell repertoires in COVID-19. Data came from immunoSEQ multiplex PCR; TCRdb stores just in-frame clones and leaves some out. The data show more than 250,000 clones, with around 84% seen just once and roughly 5.3% held by the top ten. The sample comprised PBMCs or T cells enriched from blood (not recorded which). The receptors originated from a man aged 40-49 years who had been exposed to COVID-19.

The V call is TRBV2, the J call TRBJ1-1; D remains unclear. V gave up 1 base and J gave up 11 bases, with 8 bases separating them. Germline V CDR1 and CDR2: SNHLY, FYNNEI. This CDR3 spans 11 amino acids. In nucleotides, the CDR3 is TGTGCCAGCAGTGAAGAATTGAGTGCTTTCTTT. It encodes CASSEELSAFF. Looking up the rest from reference TRBV2 and TRBJ1-1 gives the full variable domain: EPEVTQTPSHQVTQMGQEVILRCVPISNHLYFYWYRQILGQKVEFLVSFYNNEISEKSEIFDDQFSVERPDGSNFTLKIRSTKLEDSAMYFCASSEELSAFFGQGTRLTVV.

The V and J genes are TRBV11-2 and TRBJ2-1; weak D call: TRBD1 (6 bases). The CDR3 spans 15 residues. Trimming shortened V by 5 bases and J by 0 bases, and 11 bases separated the two germline ends. The germline gives CDR1 SGHAT, CDR2 FQNNGV. This CDR3 reads CASSAQGSSYNEQFF. DNA of the CDR3: TGTGCCAGCAGCGCCCAGGGGAGCTCCTACAATGAGCAGTTCTTC.

The V gene is TRBV2, the J gene TRBJ1-5, with a tentative D call TRBD1 (6 bases). Germline-derived CDR1 and CDR2 are SNHLY and FYNNEI. Trimming removed 4 bases at V and 7 bases at J, with 14 bases between. CDR3 size: 14 residues. For the CDR3, the DNA is TGTGCCAGCAGTGGAACAGGGTTTGGCCAGCCCCAGCATTTT. Its protein is CASSGTGFGQPQHF.

This clone was observed a single time. V is TRBV3-1 (or the pseudogene TRBV3-2) and J is TRBJ2-5, with TRBD1 identical over 8 bases. The germline V gene has CDR1 LGHDT and CDR2 YNNKEL (reference sequence). V shed 2 bases, J shed 5 bases, and the junction held 7 bases outside the gene matches. This CDR3 has 15 residues. DNA for the CDR3: TGTGCCAGCAGCCAAAGGCAGGGGGCTGGGGAGACCCAGTACTTC. This encodes CASSQRQGAGETQYF.

The V gene is TRBV30, the J gene TRBJ1-2; D remains unclear. Germline V gene sequence: CDR1 GTSNPN, CDR2 SVGIG (reference sequence). The CDR3 covers 13 residues. Between the trimmed V and J ends, which lost 2 bases and 5 bases, there was a span of 12 bases. The CDR3 DNA reads as TGTGCCTGGAGTTTGGGGAGGCGGTATGGCTACACCTTC. Protein: CAWSLGRRYGYTF.

This rearrangement joins TRBV6-5 to TRBJ1-5, with a possible D match to TRBD1 (6 bases). This CDR3 spans 14 amino acids. V was shortened by 6 bases and J by 5 bases, with 14 bases between the two germline ends. Germline CDR1 MNHEY, CDR2 SVGAGI. The CDR3: CASRRQVIYQPQHF. In nucleotides, the CDR3 is TGTGCCAGCAGGCGACAGGTAATATATCAGCCCCAGCATTTT.

The V gene is TRBV20-1, the J gene TRBJ2-7; 8 bases agree with TRBD1. The CDR3 contains 12 residues. V dropped 3 bases and J dropped 5; count of bases not matched to a gene: 3. Germline V lookup: CDR1 DFQATT, CDR2 SNEGSKA (reference sequence). CDR3 residues: CSASSGGHEQYF. The DNA of the CDR3 is TGCAGTGCTAGTTCAGGGGGCCACGAGCAGTACTTC.

V gene TRBV7-9 combines with J gene TRBJ1-6; unclear D gene. V was cut by 1 base and J by 0 bases, with 4 bases left in between. Germline V gene lookup returns CDR1 SEHNR and CDR2 FQNEAQ (reference sequence). This CDR3 contains 15 residues. CDR3 nucleotides: TGTGCCAGCAGCTTAGTTAGCTCCTATAATTCACCCCTCCACTTT. Amino acids: CASSLVSSYNSPLHF.

This chain joins TRBV5-1 and TRBJ1-4; D not certain. CDR1 SGHRS and CDR2 YFSETQ come from the germline V gene. This CDR3 is built from 14 residues. V lost 0 bases and J 4 bases, leaving 7 bases between the germline ends. This CDR3 reads CASSLGKSNEKLFF. CDR3 in DNA: TGCGCCAGCAGCTTGGGAAAGAGTAATGAAAAACTGTTTTTT.

V is TRBV6-5 and J is TRBJ2-1, with TRBD2 identical over 8 bases. V shed 4 bases and J 5 bases; nucleotides not matched to a gene: 4. Germline CDR1 is MNHEY and CDR2 is SVGAGI. This CDR3 comprises 14 residues. The CDR3 sequence: CASSSPAGDNEQFF. The CDR3 DNA follows: TGTGCCAGCAGTTCGCCAGCGGGAGACAATGAGCAGTTCTTC.

The V gene is TRBV9, the J gene TRBJ2-1; TRBD2 aligns across 13 bases. V lost 1 base and J lost 2; bases outside the gene matches: 6. Germline loops: CDR1 SGDLS, CDR2 YYNGEE. The CDR3 spans 18 residues. Here the CDR3 DNA reads TGTGCCAGCAGCGTAACTACGGGGACTAGCGGGACCTACAATGAGCAGTTCTTC. Residues: CASSVTTGTSGTYNEQFF.

About this clone: Additional DNA sequences in this sample encode the identical CDR3. J is TRBJ1-1 and V is TRBV9; no clear D. CDR3 size: 14 residues. V dropped 2 bases and J dropped 2 bases, with 10 bases sitting between them. Germline V gene lookup returns CDR1 SGDLS and CDR2 YYNGEE. CDR3 coding DNA: TGTGCCAGCAGCGTTGGCGGCCGTAACACTGAAGCTTTCTTT. Translated: CASSVGGRNTEAFF. Together with reference TRBV9 and TRBJ1-1, the CDR3 gives the full variable domain: DSGVTQTPKHLITATGQRVTLRCSPRSGDLSVYWYQQSLDQGLQFLIQYYNGEERAKGNILERFSAQQFPDLHSELNLSSLELGDSALYFCASSVGGRNTEAFFGQGTRLTVV.

V is TRBV30 and J is TRBJ1-2, with 11 bases matching TRBD1. The CDR3 consists of 17 residues. V was pared by 0 bases and J by 1 base, with 7 bases of the junction left unmatched. Germline CDR1 and CDR2: GTSNPN and SVGIG (reference sequence). The CDR3 region is CAWSVSRTGGNNYGYTF. The CDR3 DNA reads as TGTGCCTGGAGTGTGTCCAGGACAGGGGGCAATAACTATGGCTACACCTTC.

The genes are TRBV30 and TRBJ1-1, with a weak D call TRBD1 (5 bases). Germline CDR1 reads GTSNPN; CDR2 reads SVGIG (reference sequence). V dropped 1 base and J dropped 6 bases, with 12 bases sitting between them. The CDR3 spans 13 residues. For the CDR3, the DNA is TGTGCCTGGAGTGGAATTAGGGGCCCTGAAGCTTTCTTT. Encoded protein: CAWSGIRGPEAFF. The whole variable domain, filled in from reference TRBV30 and TRBJ1-1, reads SQTIHQWPATLVQPVGSPLSLECTVEGTSNPNLYWYRQAAGRGLQLLFYSVGIGQISSEVPQNLSASRPQDRQFILSSKKLLLSDSGFYLCAWSGIRGPEAFFGQGTRLTVV.

In this sample, this clone turned up once. The V call is TRBV9, the J call TRBJ2-7, with D unresolved. Trimming took off 0 bases at V and 7 bases at J, with 8 bases between the two ends. The CDR3 spans 12 residues. CDR1 and CDR2 from the germline V gene are SGDLS and YYNGEE. CDR3 nucleotides: TGTGCCAGCAGCGTAGATGTCGGGGAGCAGTACTTC. This gives the protein CASSVDVGEQYF.

V usage is TRBV30 and J usage is TRBJ1-1; maybe TRBD1 (6 bases). CDR1 and CDR2 (germline): GTSNPN, SVGIG (reference sequence). CDR3 length: 14 residues. Between the trimmed V and J ends, which lost 1 base and 0 bases, there was a span of 9 bases. CDR3 residues: CAWSAYRVNTEAFF. As DNA, the CDR3 is TGTGCCTGGAGTGCGTACAGGGTGAACACTGAAGCTTTCTTT.

The rearrangement links TRBV3-1 (or the pseudogene TRBV3-2) to TRBJ1-5, with 9 nucleotides matching TRBD1. The CDR3 covers 15 residues. Germline-derived CDR1 and CDR2 are LGHDT and YNNKEL (reference sequence). Germline trimming cut 1 base from V and 5 bases from J; bases unmatched to any gene: 3. The CDR3 nucleotides read TGTGCCAGCAGCCAAGGTACAGGGGGCCATCAGCCCCAGCATTTT. Its translation is CASSQGTGGHQPQHF.

This sequence joins TRBV18 and TRBJ2-5, with D perhaps TRBD2 (5 bases). V lost 2 bases to trimming and J lost 1 base, with 11 bases between them. CDR1 KGHSH and CDR2 LQKENI come from the germline V gene. CDR3 length: 15 residues. The CDR3 bases are TGTGCCAGCTCACCAGTCGCGCGGGCCCAAGAGACCCAGTACTTC. Amino acids: CASSPVARAQETQYF.

This rearrangement joins TRBV19 to TRBJ1-4; 10 nucleotides line up with TRBD1. The CDR3 consists of 14 residues. V trimming: 5 bases; J trimming: 7 bases; junction bases outside the gene matches: 4. CDR1 is LNHDA, CDR2 SQIVND, per germline (reference sequence). The CDR3 spells CASSVGQGFEKLFF. For the CDR3, the DNA is TGTGCCAGTAGTGTGGGACAGGGGTTTGAAAAACTGTTTTTT.

The chain links TRBV19 to TRBJ1-3; 9 nucleotides agree with TRBD1. The CDR3 is 15 residues long. Germline values: CDR1 LNHDA, CDR2 SQIVND (reference sequence). The ends lost 6 bases at V and 0 bases at J; junction bases unmatched: 3. CDR3 bases: TGTGCCAGTAGGAGGACAGGGGACTCTGGAAACACCATATATTTT. It encodes CASRRTGDSGNTIYF.

This chain links TRBV19 with TRBJ1-5, with TRBD1 matching over 12 bases. The CDR3 extends over 15 amino acids. Germline-derived CDR1 and CDR2 are LNHDA and SQIVND (reference sequence). J was trimmed by 7 bases and V by 4 bases; bases with no gene match: 5. The CDR3 nucleotides read TGTGCCAGTAGTACGGGACAGGGGGCAGGACAGCCCCAGCATTTT. It is translated as CASSTGQGAGQPQHF.

The chain carries TRBV5-1 and TRBJ2-2; TRBD2 matches at 7 bases. V dropped 0 bases and J dropped 8; count of bases not matched to a gene: 4. This CDR3 is built from 14 residues. CDR1 is SGHRS, CDR2 YFSETQ, per germline. CDR3 loop: CASSLVAGLGELFF. The CDR3, as DNA: TGCGCCAGCAGCTTGGTAGCGGGTTTGGGGGAGCTGTTTTTT.

The CDR3 protein is CASSAATGGYTF. CDR3 bases: TGTGCCAGCAGTGCAGCCACGGGTGGCTACACCTTC. The gene calls are TRBV27 and TRBJ1-2; D ambiguous. Trimming cost V 5 bases and J 7 bases, with 11 bases left between them. The CDR3 has 12 amino acids. Per germline, CDR1 MNHEY and CDR2 SMNVEV (reference sequence).

The CDR3 sequence: CASRIAGGRTGELFF. The CDR3 nucleotides read TGTGCCAGCAGAATTGCGGGAGGACGCACCGGGGAGCTGTTTTTT. The chain uses TRBV3-1 (or the pseudogene TRBV3-2) and TRBJ2-2; 8 bases fit TRBD2. V lost 6 bases and J lost 4; bases outside the gene matches: 7. The CDR3 sequence is 15 residues long. CDR1 is LGHDT, CDR2 YNNKEL, per germline (reference sequence).

V is TRBV9 and J is TRBJ1-6; possible D gene TRBD1, 5 bases. CDR1 is SGDLS and CDR2 is YYNGEE in the germline V gene. The CDR3 length is 17 residues. Trimming removed 0 bases at V and 5 bases at J, with 15 bases between. In nucleotides, the CDR3 is TGTGCCAGCAGCGTAGAGGGGCAGCCCATTAATAATTCACCCCTCCACTTT. This translates into CASSVEGQPINNSPLHF.